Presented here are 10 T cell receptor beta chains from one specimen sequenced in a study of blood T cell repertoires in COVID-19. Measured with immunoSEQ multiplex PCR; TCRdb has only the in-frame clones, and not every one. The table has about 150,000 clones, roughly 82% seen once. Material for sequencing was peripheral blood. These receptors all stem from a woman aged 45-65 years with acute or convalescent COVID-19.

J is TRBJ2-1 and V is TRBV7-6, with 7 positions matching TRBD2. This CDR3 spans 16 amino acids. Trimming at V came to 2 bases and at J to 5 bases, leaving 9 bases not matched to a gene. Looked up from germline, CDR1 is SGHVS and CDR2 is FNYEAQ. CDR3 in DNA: TGTGCCAGCAGCTTATATGGAGCGGGGATAAACAATGAGCAGTTCTTC. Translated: CASSLYGAGINNEQFF.

The CDR3: CASSSTGTPAQEQYF. Written as DNA, the CDR3 is TGTGCCAGCAGTTCCACCGGGACTCCTGCCCAGGAGCAGTACTTC. V usage is TRBV6-1 and J usage is TRBJ2-7; possibly TRBD2 for D (6 bases). This CDR3 is 15 amino acids long. V lost 5 bases to trimming and J lost 7 bases, with 21 bases between them. CDR1 is MNHNS and CDR2 is SASEGT in the germline V gene.

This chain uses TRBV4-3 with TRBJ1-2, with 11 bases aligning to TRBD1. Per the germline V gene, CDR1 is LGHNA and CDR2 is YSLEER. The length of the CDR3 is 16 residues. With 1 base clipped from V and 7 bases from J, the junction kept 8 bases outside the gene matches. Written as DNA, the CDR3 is TGCGCCAGCAGCCAAGCGACTGGACAGGGGGCTGGTGGCTACACCTTC. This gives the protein CASSQATGQGAGGYTF.

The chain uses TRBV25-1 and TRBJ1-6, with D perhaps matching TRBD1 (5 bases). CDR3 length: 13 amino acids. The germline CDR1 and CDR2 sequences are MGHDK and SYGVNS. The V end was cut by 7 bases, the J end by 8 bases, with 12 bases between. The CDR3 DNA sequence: TGTGCCAGCAATCAGGGTCTGGATTCACCCCTCCACTTT. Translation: CASNQGLDSPLHF.

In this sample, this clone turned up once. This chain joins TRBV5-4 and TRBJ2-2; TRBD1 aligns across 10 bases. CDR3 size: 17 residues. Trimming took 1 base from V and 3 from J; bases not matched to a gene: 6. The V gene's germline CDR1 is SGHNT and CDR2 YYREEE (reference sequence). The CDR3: CASSLSTGQGHTGELFF. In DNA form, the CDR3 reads TGTGCCAGCAGCTTGTCTACGGGACAGGGGCACACCGGGGAGCTGTTTTTT.

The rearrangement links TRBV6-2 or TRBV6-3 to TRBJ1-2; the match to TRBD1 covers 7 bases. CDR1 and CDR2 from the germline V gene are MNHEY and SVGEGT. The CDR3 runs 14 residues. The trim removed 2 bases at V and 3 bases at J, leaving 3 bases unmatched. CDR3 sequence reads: CASSYLTGDYGYTF. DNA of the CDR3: TGTGCCAGCAGTTACCTTACAGGGGACTATGGCTACACCTTC.

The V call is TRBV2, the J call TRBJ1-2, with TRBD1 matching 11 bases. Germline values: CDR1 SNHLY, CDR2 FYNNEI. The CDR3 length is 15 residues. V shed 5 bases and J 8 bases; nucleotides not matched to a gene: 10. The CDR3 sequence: CASSTNGGQGGGYTF. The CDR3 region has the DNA TGTGCCAGCAGTACGAATGGGGGACAGGGGGGAGGCTACACCTTC.

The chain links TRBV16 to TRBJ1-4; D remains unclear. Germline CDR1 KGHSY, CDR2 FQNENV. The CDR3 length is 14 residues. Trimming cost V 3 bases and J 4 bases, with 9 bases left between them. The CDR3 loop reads CASSQNRVNEKLFF. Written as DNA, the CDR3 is TGTGCCAGCAGCCAGAACAGAGTTAATGAAAAACTGTTTTTT. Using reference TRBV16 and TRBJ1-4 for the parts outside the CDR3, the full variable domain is GEEVAQTPKHLVRGEGQKAKLYCAPIKGHSYVFWYQQVLKNEFKFLISFQNENVFDETGMPKERFSAKCLPNSPCSLEIQATKLEDSAVYFCASSQNRVNEKLFFGSGTQLSVL.

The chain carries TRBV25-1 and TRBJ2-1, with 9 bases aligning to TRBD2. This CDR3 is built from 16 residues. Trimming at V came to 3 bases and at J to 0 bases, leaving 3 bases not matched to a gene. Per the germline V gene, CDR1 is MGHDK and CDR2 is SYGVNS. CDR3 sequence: CASSDTSGLSYNEQFF. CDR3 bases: TGTGCCAGCAGTGATACTAGCGGGCTCTCCTACAATGAGCAGTTCTTC.

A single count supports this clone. The CDR3 here is CASSFPGETQYF. CDR3 nucleotides: TGCGCCAGCAGCTTTCCCGGGGAGACCCAGTACTTC. V and J are TRBV5-1 and TRBJ2-5, with unresolved D. Per the germline V gene, CDR1 is SGHRS and CDR2 is YFSETQ. CDR3 length: 12 residues. The V gene lost 2 bases and the J gene lost 5 bases, with 7 bases spanning the gap. Full variable domain (outside the CDR3, taken from reference TRBV5-1 and TRBJ2-5): KAGVTQTPRYLIKTRGQQVTLSCSPISGHRSVSWYQQTPGQGLQFLFEYFSETQRNKGNFPGRFSGRQFSNSRSEMNVSTLELGDSALYLCASSFPGETQYFGPGTRLLVL.